These 21 T cell receptor beta chains originate from one sample sequenced in a study of shared clonotypes between healthy human individuals. CD8 cells regarded as naive lacked CD45RO, were positively chosen for CCR7, and omitted terminally differentiated effector memory CD45RA+ cells. Measured with immunoSEQ multiplex PCR; TCRdb has only the in-frame clones, and not every one. The sample holds around 1.9 million clones, about 94% seen once. Sequencing input: naive CD8+ T cells from PBMCs. All receptors come from a young man in good health. Some clones in this sample may be carry-over from other donors' samples.

This clone was counted a single time. J is TRBJ2-3 and V is TRBV9, with 10 bases lining up with TRBD2. The J segment lost 2 bases and the V segment lost 2 bases, leaving 5 bases of the junction unmatched. Germline values: CDR1 SGDLS, CDR2 YYNGEE. This CDR3 is 16 amino acids long. The CDR3 DNA reads as TGTGCCAGCAGCGTGAGCGGGAGGGGTCCCACAGATACGCAGTATTTT. This encodes CASSVSGRGPTDTQYF. Combining the CDR3 with reference TRBV9 and TRBJ2-3 gives the whole variable domain DSGVTQTPKHLITATGQRVTLRCSPRSGDLSVYWYQQSLDQGLQFLIQYYNGEERAKGNILERFSAQQFPDLHSELNLSSLELGDSALYFCASSVSGRGPTDTQYFGPGTRLTVL.

This chain joins TRBV6-1 and TRBJ2-5; 7 bases agree with TRBD2. CDR3 length: 16 residues. J gave up 2 bases and V 4 bases, and 10 bases lay outside the gene matches. Germline CDR1 MNHNS, CDR2 SASEGT. The CDR3: CASSGKLARGQETQYF. DNA of the CDR3: TGTGCCAGCAGTGGGAAACTAGCGCGCGGGCAAGAGACCCAGTACTTC.

The CDR3 reads CASSLGFRGEQFF. DNA of the CDR3: TGTGCCAGCAGCTTAGGCTTTAGGGGTGAGCAGTTCTTC. The V and J genes are TRBV7-6 and TRBJ2-1; D is perhaps TRBD1 (5 bases). Deletions cut 1 base from V and 9 bases from J, with 10 bases between. Germline V CDR1 and CDR2: SGHVS, FNYEAQ. CDR3 length equals 13 residues.

CDR3 in amino acids: CSVVLPTGELFF. The DNA for the CDR3 is TGCAGCGTTGTACTTCCCACCGGGGAGCTGTTTTTT. The chain combines TRBV29-1 with TRBJ2-2; no reliable D call. The V gene's germline CDR1 is SQVTM and CDR2 ANQGSEA. This CDR3 has 12 residues. V shed 4 bases and J shed 4 bases, with 7 bases lying between them.

The V call is TRBV15, the J call TRBJ2-3, with D possibly called TRBD1 or TRBD2 (6 bases each). This CDR3 is 15 amino acids long. CDR1 and CDR2 from the germline V gene are LNHNV and YYDKDF (reference sequence). Trimming took off 6 bases at V and 2 bases at J, with 15 bases between the two ends. DNA of the CDR3: TGTGCCACCAGAGGGGGGACCCCGATCACAGATACGCAGTATTTT. Amino acid sequence: CATRGGTPITDTQYF.

The CDR3 reads CASSVGTGTSGVGDNEQFF. In DNA, the CDR3 is TGTGCCAGCAGCGTAGGAACCGGGACTAGCGGTGTCGGGGACAATGAGCAGTTCTTC. The V gene is TRBV9, the J gene TRBJ2-1, with 11 bases that match TRBD2. The V gene's germline CDR1 is SGDLS and CDR2 YYNGEE. The CDR3 extends over 19 amino acids. Unmatched junction bases numbered 13, after V lost 0 bases and J lost 5 bases.

The chain employs TRBV4-1 and TRBJ1-5; 7 positions agree with TRBD1. V was clipped by 0 bases and J by 3 bases; unmatched bases: 2. Looked up from germline, CDR1 is MGHRA and CDR2 is YSYEKL. CDR3 length equals 15 residues. In DNA, the CDR3 is TGCGCCAGCAGCCAAGAGACAGGGCTCAATCAGCCCCAGCATTTT. Translating gives CASSQETGLNQPQHF.

The chain carries TRBV4-1 and TRBJ2-3, with 9 bases that match TRBD2. The V gene's germline CDR1 is MGHRA and CDR2 YSYEKL. The CDR3 runs 18 residues. J gave up 0 bases and V 3 bases, and 10 bases lay outside the gene matches. The CDR3 loop is CASSQLPGLAYSTDTQYF. Here the CDR3 DNA reads TGCGCCAGCAGCCAGCTACCGGGACTAGCTTATAGCACAGATACGCAGTATTTT.

The J gene is TRBJ2-7, the V gene TRBV14; 7 bases map to TRBD1. Germline CDR1 and CDR2: SGHDN and FVKESK. V gave up 7 bases and J gave up 0 bases; unmatched junction bases: 3. The CDR3 length is 13 residues. The CDR3 reads CASKGTDSYEQYF. The CDR3 DNA reads as TGTGCCAGCAAAGGGACAGACTCCTACGAGCAGTACTTC.

The chain is built from TRBV5-1 and TRBJ2-7; 7 bases align to TRBD1. The CDR3 loop spans 17 amino acids. Trimming took 1 base from V and 3 from J; bases not matched to a gene: 13. Germline V gene sequence: CDR1 SGHRS, CDR2 YFSETQ. CDR3 coding DNA: TGCGCCAGCAGCTTGTCACGTTCGGGACAGATATTCTACGAGCAGTACTTC. It is translated as CASSLSRSGQIFYEQYF.

This clone appeared a single time. The rearrangement joins TRBV7-8 to TRBJ1-1; TRBD1 might be the D (6 bases). The ends were cut back, 2 bases at V and 3 bases at J, with 19 bases in the middle. The germline gives CDR1 SGHVS, CDR2 FQNEAQ. The CDR3 spans 17 residues. CDR3 bases: TGTGCCAGCAGCTTATACTTCGGGGGGCTAGTTGACACTGAAGCTTTCTTT. It specifies CASSLYFGGLVDTEAFF. Combining the CDR3 with reference TRBV7-8 and TRBJ1-1 gives the whole variable domain GAGVSQSPRYKVAKRGQDVALRCDPISGHVSLFWYQQALGQGPEFLTYFQNEAQLDKSGLPSDRFFAERPEGSVSTLKIQRTQQEDSAVYLCASSLYFGGLVDTEAFFGQGTRLTVV.

This rearrangement joins TRBV27 to TRBJ2-7; 8 bases map to TRBD1. There are 15 residues in the CDR3. Germline lookup yields CDR1 MNHEY and CDR2 SMNVEV (reference sequence). Losses at the gene ends were 7 bases for V and 4 bases for J; bases not matched to a gene: 12. The CDR3 nucleotides read TGTGCCAGCACCCAGGGGGCGGGTTCCCTGTACGAGCAGTACTTC. Its protein is CASTQGAGSLYEQYF.

This clone was seen only once. The gene calls are TRBV4-1 and TRBJ2-3; 12 nucleotides match TRBD2. The germline V gene encodes CDR1 MGHRA and CDR2 YSYEKL. The J segment lost 6 bases and the V segment lost 7 bases, leaving 2 bases of the junction unmatched. This CDR3 has 13 amino acids. DNA for the CDR3: TGCGCCAGCAATCTAGCGGGGGGGGATACGCAGTATTTT. This sequence encodes CASNLAGGDTQYF.

As concerns this clone: At the DNA level, this CDR3 is encoded by other sequences in the same sample as well. J is TRBJ1-2 and V is TRBV13, with D unclear. V lost 4 bases to trimming and J lost 4 bases, with 7 bases between them. CDR3 length: 12 residues. Germline-derived CDR1 and CDR2 are PRHDT and FYEKMQ (reference sequence). The CDR3: CASSSGRYGYTF. The DNA for the CDR3 is TGTGCCAGCAGCTCCGGACGCTATGGCTACACCTTC.

V gene TRBV19 combines with J gene TRBJ2-4, with a weak D call TRBD1 (5 bases). Trimming removed 3 bases from V and 5 bases from J, with 8 bases in between. The germline V gene encodes CDR1 LNHDA and CDR2 SQIVND (reference sequence). The length of the CDR3 is 13 residues. The CDR3 loop is CASSMPGQNIQYF. In DNA, the CDR3 is TGTGCCAGTAGTATGCCAGGGCAAAACATTCAGTACTTC.

V usage is TRBV27 and J usage is TRBJ1-1; possible D gene TRBD1, 6 bases. The ends were cut back, 3 bases at V and 3 bases at J, with 17 bases in the middle. The CDR3 sequence is 16 residues long. Per the germline V gene, CDR1 is MNHEY and CDR2 is SMNVEV (reference sequence). CDR3 loop: CASSLGPGGWYTEAFF. The CDR3 DNA reads TGTGCCAGCAGTTTGGGCCCCGGGGGCTGGTACACTGAAGCTTTCTTT.

This chain connects TRBV30 to TRBJ2-6; TRBD2 is a possible D gene (5 bases). The CDR3 consists of 14 residues. Germline lookup yields CDR1 GTSNPN and CDR2 SVGIG (reference sequence). Trimming left V 5 bases short and J 0 bases short, with 8 bases between. CDR3 protein: CAWFRDSGANVLTF. CDR3 DNA sequence: TGTGCCTGGTTTCGGGACTCTGGGGCCAACGTCCTGACTTTC.

The chain carries TRBV7-9 and TRBJ1-2; D remains ambiguous. V dropped 5 bases and J dropped 4 bases, with 14 bases sitting between them. The CDR3 length is 14 residues. From germline, CDR1 is SEHNR and CDR2 FQNEAQ (reference sequence). Written as DNA, the CDR3 is TGTGCCAGCAGCGCCCGGGAGGACGCCTATGGCTACACCTTC. As protein: CASSAREDAYGYTF.

V and J are TRBV7-2 and TRBJ2-7; 10 bases map to TRBD1. CDR3 size: 15 residues. The germline V gene has CDR1 SGHTA and CDR2 FQGNSA. Unmatched junction bases numbered 5, after V lost 5 bases and J lost 1 base. CDR3 protein: CASSDRDRGSYEQYF. The CDR3, as DNA: TGTGCCAGCAGCGACCGGGACAGGGGTTCCTACGAGCAGTACTTC. The variable domain in full, with the rest retrieved from reference TRBV7-2 and TRBJ2-7, is GAGVSQSPSNKVTEKGKDVELRCDPISGHTALYWYRQSLGQGLEFLIYFQGNSAPDKSGLPSDRFSAERTGGSVSTLTIQRTQQEDSAVYLCASSDRDRGSYEQYFGPGTRLTVT.

The chain couples TRBV7-8 to TRBJ2-1; no clear D. The CDR3 sequence is 15 residues long. The V end lost 1 base, the J end lost 8 bases, and 15 bases lay between the germline ends. CDR1 SGHVS and CDR2 FQNEAQ come from the germline V gene. The CDR3: CASSLGPGAIDEQFF. CDR3 bases: TGTGCCAGCAGCTTAGGGCCGGGCGCCATCGATGAGCAGTTCTTC.

This chain uses TRBV28 with TRBJ2-7; 7 bases match TRBD2. V lost 3 bases, J lost 0 bases, and 5 bases stayed unmatched. Looked up from germline, CDR1 is MDHEN and CDR2 is SYDVKM. This CDR3 is 15 amino acids long. The CDR3 reads CASSFRRESSYEQYF. CDR3 in DNA: TGTGCCAGCAGTTTTAGGCGGGAGAGCTCCTACGAGCAGTACTTC.